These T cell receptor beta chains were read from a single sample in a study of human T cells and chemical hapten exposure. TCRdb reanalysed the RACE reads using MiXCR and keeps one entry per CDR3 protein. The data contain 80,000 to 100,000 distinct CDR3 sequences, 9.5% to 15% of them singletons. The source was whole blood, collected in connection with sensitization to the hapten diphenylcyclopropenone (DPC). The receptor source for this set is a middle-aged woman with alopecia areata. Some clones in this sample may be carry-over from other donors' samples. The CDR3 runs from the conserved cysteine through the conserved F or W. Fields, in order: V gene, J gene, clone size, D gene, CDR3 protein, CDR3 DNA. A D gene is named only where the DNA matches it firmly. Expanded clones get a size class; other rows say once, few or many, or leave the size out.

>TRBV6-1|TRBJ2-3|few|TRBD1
CASRPGGADTQYF
TGTGCCAGCAGACCAGGGGGTGCAGATACGCAGTATTTT
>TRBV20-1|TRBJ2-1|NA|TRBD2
CSAHKSSGRNNEQFF
TGCAGTGCGCATAAAAGTAGCGGGAGAAACAATGAGCAGTTCTTC
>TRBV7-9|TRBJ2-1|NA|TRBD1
CASSLGQGRINEQFF
TGTGCCAGCAGCTTGGGACAGGGAAGAATCAATGAGCAGTTCTTC
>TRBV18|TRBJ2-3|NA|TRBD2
CASSPLGGSVSDTQYF
TGTGCCAGCTCACCATTAGGCGGGAGTGTGTCAGATACGCAGTATTTT
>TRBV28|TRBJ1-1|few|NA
CASREDSLTEAFF
TGTGCCAGCAGGGAGGATAGTTTGACTGAAGCTTTCTTT
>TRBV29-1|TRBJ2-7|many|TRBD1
CSVAGGQGGRYEQYF
TGCAGCGTTGCCGGGGGACAGGGTGGTAGGTACGAGCAGTACTTC
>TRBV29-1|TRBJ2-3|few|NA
CSVEPGAGTDTQYF
TGCAGCGTTGAACCAGGGGCCGGCACAGATACGCAGTATTTT
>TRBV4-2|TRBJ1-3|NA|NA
CASSQVSGTGNTIYF
TGTGCCAGCAGCCAAGTCTCGGGGACCGGAAACACCATATATTTT
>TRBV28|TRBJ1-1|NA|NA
CASSPMWGTPNTEAFF
TGTGCCAGCAGCCCAATGTGGGGGACACCGAACACTGAAGCTTTCTTT
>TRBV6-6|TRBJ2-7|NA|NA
CASSEPQGWSYEQYF
TGTGCCAGCAGCGAACCACAGGGATGGTCCTACGAGCAGTACTTC
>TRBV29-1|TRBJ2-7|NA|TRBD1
CSVGGQGAWNEQYF
TGCAGCGTTGGGGGACAGGGGGCTTGGAACGAGCAGTACTTC
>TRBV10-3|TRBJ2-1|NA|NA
CAITDSLQSYNEQFF
TGTGCCATCACGGACTCCCTTCAGTCCTACAATGAGCAGTTCTTC
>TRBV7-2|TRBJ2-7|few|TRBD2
CASSLPREYVEQYF
TGTGCCAGCAGCCTCCCGCGGGAGTACGTCGAGCAGTACTTC
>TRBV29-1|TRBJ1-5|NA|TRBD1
CSARQGINQPQHF
TGCAGCGCCCGACAGGGTATTAATCAGCCCCAGCATTTT
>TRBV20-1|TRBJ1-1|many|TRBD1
CSAVSGGMNTEAFF
TGCAGTGCTGTCTCAGGGGGTATGAACACTGAAGCTTTCTTT
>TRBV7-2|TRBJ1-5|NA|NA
CASSLARHLDQPQHF
TGTGCCAGCAGCTTAGCTCGGCATCTTGATCAGCCCCAGCATTTT
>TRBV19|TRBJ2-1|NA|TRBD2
CASRTSGTHNEQFF
TGTGCCAGCCGGACTAGCGGGACGCACAATGAGCAGTTCTTC
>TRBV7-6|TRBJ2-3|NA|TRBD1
CASSPQQGRGPDTQYF
TGTGCCAGCAGCCCGCAACAGGGAAGGGGGCCAGATACGCAGTATTTT
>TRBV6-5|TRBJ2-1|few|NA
CASRQDRRIAGSTEQFF
TGTGCCAGCAGACAGGACAGGCGGATAGCGGGATCGACTGAGCAGTTCTTC
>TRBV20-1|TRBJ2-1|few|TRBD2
CSARDLGTSEEQFF
TGCAGTGCTAGAGACTTGGGGACTAGCGAAGAGCAGTTCTTC
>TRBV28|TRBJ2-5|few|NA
CASSLQGAETQYF
TGTGCCAGCAGTTTACAGGGTGCGGAGACCCAGTACTTC
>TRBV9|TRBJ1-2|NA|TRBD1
CASSPTGTVVGGYTF
TGTGCCAGCAGTCCGACCGGGACAGTGGTAGGTGGCTACACCTTC
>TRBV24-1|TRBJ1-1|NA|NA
CATSRGGPEAFF
TGTGCCACCTCCCGGGGGGGACCTGAAGCTTTCTTT
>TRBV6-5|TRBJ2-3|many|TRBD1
CASSYTPGQGADTQYF
TGTGCCAGCAGTTACACACCGGGACAGGGGGCAGATACGCAGTATTTT
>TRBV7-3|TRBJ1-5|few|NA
CASSLTLRYSSNQPQHF
TGTGCCAGCAGCTTAACGCTTAGGTACTCTAGCAATCAGCCCCAGCATTTT
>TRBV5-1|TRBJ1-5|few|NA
CASSLGAGQQPQHF
TGCGCCAGCAGCTTGGGGGCAGGGCAGCAGCCCCAGCATTTT
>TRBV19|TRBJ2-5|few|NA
CASSGQGMGLLQETQYF
TGTGCCAGTAGCGGCCAAGGAATGGGACTCCTCCAAGAGACCCAGTACTTC
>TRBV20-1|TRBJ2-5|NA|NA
CSANRENQETQYF
TGCAGTGCTAACCGGGAGAACCAAGAGACCCAGTACTTC
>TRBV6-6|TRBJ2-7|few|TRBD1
CASSYGDRRFYEQYF
TGTGCCAGCAGTTACGGGGACAGGCGTTTTTACGAGCAGTACTTC
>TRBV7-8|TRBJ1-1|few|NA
CASSLRGSGNTEAFF
TGTGCCAGCAGCTTAAGAGGGTCCGGGAACACTGAAGCTTTCTTT
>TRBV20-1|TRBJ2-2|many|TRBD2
CSARAAGGRNTGELFF
TGCAGTGCTAGAGCAGCGGGAGGGAGGAACACCGGGGAGCTGTTTTTT
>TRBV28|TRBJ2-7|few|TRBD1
CASSFSPDRGDEQYF
TGTGCCAGCAGTTTCTCCCCGGACAGGGGGGACGAGCAGTACTTC
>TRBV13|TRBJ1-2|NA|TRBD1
CASSSGQGVHGYTF
TGTGCCAGCAGTTCCGGACAGGGTGTTCATGGCTACACCTTC
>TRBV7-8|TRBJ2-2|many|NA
CASSLGAAGNTGELFF
TGTGCCAGCAGCTTAGGAGCAGCGGGGAACACCGGGGAGCTGTTTTTT
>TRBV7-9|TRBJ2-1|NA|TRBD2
CASSPGPASGSNEQFF
TGTGCCAGCAGCCCGGGGCCAGCTAGCGGGAGCAATGAGCAGTTCTTC
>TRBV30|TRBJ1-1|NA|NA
CAWSVFGMNTEAFF
TGTGCCTGGAGTGTATTTGGCATGAACACTGAAGCTTTCTTT
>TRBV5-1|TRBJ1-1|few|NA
CASSLDTQSEAFF
TGCGCCAGCAGCTTGGACACCCAAAGCGAAGCTTTCTTT
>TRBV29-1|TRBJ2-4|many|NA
CSVEDDGLFQYF
TGCAGCGTTGAAGATGACGGCCTGTTTCAGTACTTC
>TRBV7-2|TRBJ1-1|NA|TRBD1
CASTWTGKNTEAFF
TGTGCCAGCACCTGGACAGGGAAGAACACTGAAGCTTTCTTT
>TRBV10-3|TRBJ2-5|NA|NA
CAISERQGGETQYF
TGTGCCATCAGTGAGCGGCAGGGCGGGGAGACCCAGTACTTC
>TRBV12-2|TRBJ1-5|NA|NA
CASRLGEGNQPQHF
TGTGCAAGTCGCTTAGGGGAGGGAAATCAGCCCCAGCATTTT
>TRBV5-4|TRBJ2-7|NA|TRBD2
CASSLAGYREQYF
TGTGCCAGCAGCTTAGCGGGATACCGCGAGCAGTACTTC
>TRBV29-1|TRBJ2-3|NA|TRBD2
CSVAQGLAGDTQYF
TGCAGCGTTGCCCAGGGACTAGCGGGAGATACGCAGTATTTT
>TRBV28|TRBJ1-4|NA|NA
CASSLWRRATNEKLFF
TGTGCCAGCAGTTTATGGCGCCGGGCAACTAATGAAAAACTGTTTTTT
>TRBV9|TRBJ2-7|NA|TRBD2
CASSVDGLAERRQYF
TGTGCCAGCAGCGTAGACGGACTAGCGGAAAGAAGGCAGTACTTC
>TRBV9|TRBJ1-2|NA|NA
CASSAQGIDGYTF
TGTGCCAGCAGCGCACAGGGTATAGATGGCTACACCTTC